The clone carrying this T cell receptor beta chain was observed a handful of times. These data are taken from a study of T cells in Graves' hyperthyroidism and ophthalmopathy. From RNA transcripts, TCR beta CDR3 regions were amplified. The TCR CDR3 first-round RT-PCR relied on the HTBI primer set. TCRdb reprocessed the multiplex PCR reads with MiXCR, giving one entry per CDR3 protein. The sample includes about 480,000 distinct CDR3 sequences, about 20% of them seen just once. Ophthalmopathy patients showed a Clinical Activity Score of at least 3, NOSPECS grade of at least 4 and duration under 3 months. CDR1 and CDR2 from the germline V gene are WNHNN and SYGVQD (reference sequence). This CDR3 spans 13 amino acids. V was shortened by 4 bases and J by 9 bases, with 13 bases between the two germline ends.

The chain is built from TRBV10-1 and TRBJ2-1, with D unclear. Sequencing used blood. This clonotype was sampled from a woman in her seventies with Graves' ophthalmopathy. This CDR3 is CASSVLISGEQFF. The CDR3 nucleotides read TGCGCCAGCAGTGTACTGATCTCGGGTGAGCAGTTCTTC.